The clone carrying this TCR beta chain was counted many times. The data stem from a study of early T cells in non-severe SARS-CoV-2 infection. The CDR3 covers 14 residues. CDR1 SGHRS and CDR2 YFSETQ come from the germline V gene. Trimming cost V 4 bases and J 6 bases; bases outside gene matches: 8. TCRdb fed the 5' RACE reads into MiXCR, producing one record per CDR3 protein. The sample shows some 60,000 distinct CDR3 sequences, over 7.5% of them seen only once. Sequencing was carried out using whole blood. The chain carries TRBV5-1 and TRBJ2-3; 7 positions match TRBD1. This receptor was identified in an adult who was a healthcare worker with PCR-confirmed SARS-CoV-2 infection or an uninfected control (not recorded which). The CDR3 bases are TGCGCCAGCAGCCAACAGGGGTCTCCGGATACGCAGTATTTT. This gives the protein CASSQQGSPDTQYF.